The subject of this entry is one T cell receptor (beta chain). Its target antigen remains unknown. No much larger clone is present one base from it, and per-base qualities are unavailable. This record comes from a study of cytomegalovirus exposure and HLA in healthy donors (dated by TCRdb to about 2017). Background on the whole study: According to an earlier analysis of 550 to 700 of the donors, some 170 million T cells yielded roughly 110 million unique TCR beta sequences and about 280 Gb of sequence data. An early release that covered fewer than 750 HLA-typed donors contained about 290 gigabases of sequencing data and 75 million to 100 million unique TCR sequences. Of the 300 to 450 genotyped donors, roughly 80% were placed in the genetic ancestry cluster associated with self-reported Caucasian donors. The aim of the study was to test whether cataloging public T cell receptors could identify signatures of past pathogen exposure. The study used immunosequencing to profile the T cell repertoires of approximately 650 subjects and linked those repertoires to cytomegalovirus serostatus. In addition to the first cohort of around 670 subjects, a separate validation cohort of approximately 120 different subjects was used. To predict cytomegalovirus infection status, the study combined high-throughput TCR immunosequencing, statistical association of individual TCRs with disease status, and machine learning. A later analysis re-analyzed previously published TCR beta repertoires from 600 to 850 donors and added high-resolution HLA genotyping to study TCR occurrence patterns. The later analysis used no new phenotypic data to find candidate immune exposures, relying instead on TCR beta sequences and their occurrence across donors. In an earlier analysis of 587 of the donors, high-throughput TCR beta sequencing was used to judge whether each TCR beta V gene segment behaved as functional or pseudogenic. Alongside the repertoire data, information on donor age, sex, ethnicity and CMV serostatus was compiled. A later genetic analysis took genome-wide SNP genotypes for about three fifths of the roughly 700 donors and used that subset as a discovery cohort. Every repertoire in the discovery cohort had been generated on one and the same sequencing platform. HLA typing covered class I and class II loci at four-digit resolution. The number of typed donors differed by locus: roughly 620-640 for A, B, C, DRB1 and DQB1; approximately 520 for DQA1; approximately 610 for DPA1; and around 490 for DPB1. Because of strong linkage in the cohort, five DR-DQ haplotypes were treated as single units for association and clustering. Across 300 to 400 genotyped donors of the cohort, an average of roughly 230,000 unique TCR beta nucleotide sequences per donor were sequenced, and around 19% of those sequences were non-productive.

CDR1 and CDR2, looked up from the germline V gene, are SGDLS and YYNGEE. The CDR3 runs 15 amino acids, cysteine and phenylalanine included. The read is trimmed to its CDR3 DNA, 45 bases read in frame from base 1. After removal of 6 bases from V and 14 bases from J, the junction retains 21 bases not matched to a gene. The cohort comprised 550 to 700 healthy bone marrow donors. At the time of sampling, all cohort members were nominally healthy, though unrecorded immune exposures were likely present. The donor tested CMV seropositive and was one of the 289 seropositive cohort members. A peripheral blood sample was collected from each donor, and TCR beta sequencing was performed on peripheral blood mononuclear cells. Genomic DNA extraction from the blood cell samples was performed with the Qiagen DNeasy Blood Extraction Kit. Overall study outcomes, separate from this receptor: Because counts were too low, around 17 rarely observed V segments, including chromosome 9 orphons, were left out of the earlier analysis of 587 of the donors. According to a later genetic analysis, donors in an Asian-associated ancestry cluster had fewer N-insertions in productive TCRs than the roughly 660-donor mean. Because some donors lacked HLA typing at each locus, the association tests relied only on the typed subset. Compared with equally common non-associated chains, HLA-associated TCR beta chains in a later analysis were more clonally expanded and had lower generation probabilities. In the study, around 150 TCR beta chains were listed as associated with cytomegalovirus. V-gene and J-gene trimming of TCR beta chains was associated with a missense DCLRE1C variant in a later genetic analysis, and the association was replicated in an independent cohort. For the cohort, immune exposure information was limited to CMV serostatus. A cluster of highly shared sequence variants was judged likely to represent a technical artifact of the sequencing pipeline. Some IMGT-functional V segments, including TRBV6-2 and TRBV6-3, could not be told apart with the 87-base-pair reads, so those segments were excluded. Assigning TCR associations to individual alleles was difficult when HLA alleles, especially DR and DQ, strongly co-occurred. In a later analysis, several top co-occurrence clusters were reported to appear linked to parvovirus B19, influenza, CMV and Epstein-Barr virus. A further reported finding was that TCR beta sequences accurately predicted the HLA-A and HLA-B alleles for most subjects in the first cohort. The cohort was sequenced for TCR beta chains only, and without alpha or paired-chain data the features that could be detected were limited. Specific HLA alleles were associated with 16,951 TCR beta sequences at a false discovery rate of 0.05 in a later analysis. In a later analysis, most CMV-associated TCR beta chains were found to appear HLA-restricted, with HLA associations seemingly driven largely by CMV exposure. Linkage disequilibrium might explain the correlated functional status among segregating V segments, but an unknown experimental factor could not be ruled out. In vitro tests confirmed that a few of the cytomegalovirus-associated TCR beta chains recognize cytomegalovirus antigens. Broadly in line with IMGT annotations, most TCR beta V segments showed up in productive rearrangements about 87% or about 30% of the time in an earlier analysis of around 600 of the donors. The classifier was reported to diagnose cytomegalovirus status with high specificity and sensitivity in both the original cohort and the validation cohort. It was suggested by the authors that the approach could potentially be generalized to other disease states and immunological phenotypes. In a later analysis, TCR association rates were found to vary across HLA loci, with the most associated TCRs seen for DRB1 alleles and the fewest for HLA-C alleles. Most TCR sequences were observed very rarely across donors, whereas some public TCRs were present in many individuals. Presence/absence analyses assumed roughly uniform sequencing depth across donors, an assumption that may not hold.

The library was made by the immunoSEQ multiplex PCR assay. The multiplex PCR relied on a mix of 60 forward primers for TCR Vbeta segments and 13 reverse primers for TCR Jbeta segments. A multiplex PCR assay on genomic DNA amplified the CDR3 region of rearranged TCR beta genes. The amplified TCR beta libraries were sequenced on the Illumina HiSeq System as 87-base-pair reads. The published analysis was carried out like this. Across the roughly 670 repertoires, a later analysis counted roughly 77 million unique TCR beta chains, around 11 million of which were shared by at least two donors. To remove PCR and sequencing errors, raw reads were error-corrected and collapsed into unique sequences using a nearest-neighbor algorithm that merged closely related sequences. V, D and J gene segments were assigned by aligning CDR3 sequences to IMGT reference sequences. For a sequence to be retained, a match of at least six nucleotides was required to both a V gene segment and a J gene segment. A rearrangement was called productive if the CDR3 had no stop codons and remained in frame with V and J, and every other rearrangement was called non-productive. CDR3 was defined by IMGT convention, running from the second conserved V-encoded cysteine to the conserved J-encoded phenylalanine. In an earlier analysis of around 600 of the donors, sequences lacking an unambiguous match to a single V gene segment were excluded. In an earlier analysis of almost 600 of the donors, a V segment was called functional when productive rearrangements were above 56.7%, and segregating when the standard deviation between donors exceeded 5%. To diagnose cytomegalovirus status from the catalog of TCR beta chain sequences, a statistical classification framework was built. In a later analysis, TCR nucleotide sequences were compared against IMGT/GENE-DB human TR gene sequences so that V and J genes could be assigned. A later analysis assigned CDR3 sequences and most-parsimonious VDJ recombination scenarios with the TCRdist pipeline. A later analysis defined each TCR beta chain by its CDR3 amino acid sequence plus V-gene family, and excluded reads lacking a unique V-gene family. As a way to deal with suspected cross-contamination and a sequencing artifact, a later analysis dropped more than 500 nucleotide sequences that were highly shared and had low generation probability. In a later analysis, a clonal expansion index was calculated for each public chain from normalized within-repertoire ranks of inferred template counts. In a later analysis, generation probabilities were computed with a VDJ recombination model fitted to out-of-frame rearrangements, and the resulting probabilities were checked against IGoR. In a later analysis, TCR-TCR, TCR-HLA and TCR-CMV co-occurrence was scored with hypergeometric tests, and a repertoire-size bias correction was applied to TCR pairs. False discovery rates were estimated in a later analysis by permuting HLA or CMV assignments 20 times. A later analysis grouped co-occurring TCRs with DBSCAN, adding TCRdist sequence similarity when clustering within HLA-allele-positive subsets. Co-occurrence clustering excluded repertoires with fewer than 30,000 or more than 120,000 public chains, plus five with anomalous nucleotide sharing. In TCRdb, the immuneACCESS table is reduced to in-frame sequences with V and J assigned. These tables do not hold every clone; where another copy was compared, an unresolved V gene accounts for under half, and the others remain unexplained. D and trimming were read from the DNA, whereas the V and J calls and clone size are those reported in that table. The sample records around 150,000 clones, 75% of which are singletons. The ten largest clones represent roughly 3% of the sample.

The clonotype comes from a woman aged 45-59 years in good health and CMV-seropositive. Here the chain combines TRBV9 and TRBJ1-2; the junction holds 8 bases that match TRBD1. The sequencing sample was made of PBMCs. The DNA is TGTGCCAGCACCGGGACAGGCGACTTCTATGGCTACAGGACCTTC. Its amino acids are CASTGTGDFYGYRTF.